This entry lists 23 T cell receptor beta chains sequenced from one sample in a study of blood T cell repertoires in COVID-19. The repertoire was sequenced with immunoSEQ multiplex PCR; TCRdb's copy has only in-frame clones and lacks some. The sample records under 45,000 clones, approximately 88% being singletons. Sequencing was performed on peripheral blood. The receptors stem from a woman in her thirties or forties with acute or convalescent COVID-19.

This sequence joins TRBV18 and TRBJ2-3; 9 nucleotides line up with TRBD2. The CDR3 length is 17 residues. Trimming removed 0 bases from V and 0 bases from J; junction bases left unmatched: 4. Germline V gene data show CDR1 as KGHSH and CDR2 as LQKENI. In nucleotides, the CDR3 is TGTGCCAGCTCACCACCGCGACTAGCGGAAAGCACAGATACGCAGTATTTT. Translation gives CASSPPRLAESTDTQYF.

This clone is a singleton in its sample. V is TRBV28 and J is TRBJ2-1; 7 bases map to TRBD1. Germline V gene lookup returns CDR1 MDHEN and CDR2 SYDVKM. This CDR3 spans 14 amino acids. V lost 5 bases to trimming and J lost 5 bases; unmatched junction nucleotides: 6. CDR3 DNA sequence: TGTGCCAGCAGTCATCAGGGGGATCACAATGAGCAGTTCTTC. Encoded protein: CASSHQGDHNEQFF.

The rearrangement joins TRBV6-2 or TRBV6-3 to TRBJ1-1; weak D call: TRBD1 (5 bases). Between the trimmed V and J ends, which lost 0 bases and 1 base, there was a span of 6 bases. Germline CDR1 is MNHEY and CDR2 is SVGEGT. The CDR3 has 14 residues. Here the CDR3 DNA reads TGTGCCAGCAGTTACTCGGGGGGGAACACTGAAGCTTTCTTT. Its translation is CASSYSGGNTEAFF.

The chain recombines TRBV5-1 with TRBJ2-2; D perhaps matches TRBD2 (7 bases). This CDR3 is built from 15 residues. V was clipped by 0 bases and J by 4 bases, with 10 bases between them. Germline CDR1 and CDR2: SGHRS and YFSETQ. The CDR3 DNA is TGCGCCAGCAGCTTGGTAGGGGGGGCCACCGGGGAGCTGTTTTTT. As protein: CASSLVGGATGELFF.

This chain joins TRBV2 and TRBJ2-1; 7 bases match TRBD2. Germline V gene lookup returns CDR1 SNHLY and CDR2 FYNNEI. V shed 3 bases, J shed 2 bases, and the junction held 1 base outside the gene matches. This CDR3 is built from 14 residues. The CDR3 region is CASSDGGTYNEQFF. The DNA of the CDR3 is TGTGCCAGCAGTGACGGGGGGACCTACAATGAGCAGTTCTTC.

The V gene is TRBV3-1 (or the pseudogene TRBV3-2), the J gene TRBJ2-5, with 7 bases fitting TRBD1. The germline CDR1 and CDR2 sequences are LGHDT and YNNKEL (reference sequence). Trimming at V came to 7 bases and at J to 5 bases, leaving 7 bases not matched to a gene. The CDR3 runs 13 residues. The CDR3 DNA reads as TGTGCCAGCATCCGGACAGGAAGGGAGACCCAGTACTTC. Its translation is CASIRTGRETQYF.

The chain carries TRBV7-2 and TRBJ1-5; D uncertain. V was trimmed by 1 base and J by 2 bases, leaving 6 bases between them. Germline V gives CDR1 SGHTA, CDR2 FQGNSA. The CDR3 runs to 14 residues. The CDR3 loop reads CASSLELGNQPQHF. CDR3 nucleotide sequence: TGTGCCAGCAGCTTAGAGCTTGGCAATCAGCCCCAGCATTTT.

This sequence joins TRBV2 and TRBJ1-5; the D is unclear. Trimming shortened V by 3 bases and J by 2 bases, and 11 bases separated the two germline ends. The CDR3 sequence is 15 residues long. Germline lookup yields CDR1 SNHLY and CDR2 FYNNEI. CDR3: CASSDSIGGNQPQHF. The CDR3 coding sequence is TGTGCCAGCAGTGATAGCATCGGGGGCAATCAGCCCCAGCATTTT.

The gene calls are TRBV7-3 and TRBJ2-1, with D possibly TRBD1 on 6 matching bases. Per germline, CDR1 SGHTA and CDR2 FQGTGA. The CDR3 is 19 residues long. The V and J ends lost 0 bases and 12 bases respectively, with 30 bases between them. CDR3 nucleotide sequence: TGTGCCAGCAGCTTAACCCTCCCAGCCCCCGGGACACCGTCGCCTGCGCAGTTCTTC. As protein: CASSLTLPAPGTPSPAQFF.

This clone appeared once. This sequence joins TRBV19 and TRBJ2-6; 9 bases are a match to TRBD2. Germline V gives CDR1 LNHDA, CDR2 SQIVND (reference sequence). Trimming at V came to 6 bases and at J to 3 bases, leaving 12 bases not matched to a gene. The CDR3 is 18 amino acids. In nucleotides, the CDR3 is TGTGCCAGTAGCATACCCCGGCTAGCGGGGAATGGGGCCAACGTCCTGACTTTC. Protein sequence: CASSIPRLAGNGANVLTF.

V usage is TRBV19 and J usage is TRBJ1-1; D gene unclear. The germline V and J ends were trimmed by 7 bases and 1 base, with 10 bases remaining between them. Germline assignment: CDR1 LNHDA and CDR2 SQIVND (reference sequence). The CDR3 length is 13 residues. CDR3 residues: CASTGTQNTEAFF. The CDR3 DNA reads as TGTGCCAGTACTGGCACCCAGAACACTGAAGCTTTCTTT.

The CDR3 coding sequence is TGTGCCACCAGCACGAGGCGTGGGACAGGGGGAGGCTTCCTCACAGATACGCAGTATTTT. Residues: CATSTRRGTGGGFLTDTQYF. The V gene is TRBV24-1, the J gene TRBJ2-3; TRBD1 matches at 11 bases. This CDR3 spans 20 amino acids. J was trimmed by 2 bases and V by 7 bases; bases with no gene match: 19. CDR1 and CDR2 (germline): KGHDR, SFDVKD.

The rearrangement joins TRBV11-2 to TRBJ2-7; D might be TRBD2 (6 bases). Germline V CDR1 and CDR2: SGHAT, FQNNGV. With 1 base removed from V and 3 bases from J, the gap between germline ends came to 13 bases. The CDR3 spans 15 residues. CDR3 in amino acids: CASSLGTGLYYEQYF. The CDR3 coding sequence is TGTGCCAGCAGCTTAGGAACGGGACTCTACTACGAGCAGTACTTC.

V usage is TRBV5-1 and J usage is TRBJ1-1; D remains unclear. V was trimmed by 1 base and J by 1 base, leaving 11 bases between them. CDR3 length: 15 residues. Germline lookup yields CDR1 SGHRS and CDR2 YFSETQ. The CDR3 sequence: CASSLLAGANTEAFF. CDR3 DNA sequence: TGCGCCAGCAGCTTGTTAGCCGGCGCGAACACTGAAGCTTTCTTT. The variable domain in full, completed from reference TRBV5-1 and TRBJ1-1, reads KAGVTQTPRYLIKTRGQQVTLSCSPISGHRSVSWYQQTPGQGLQFLFEYFSETQRNKGNFPGRFSGRQFSNSRSEMNVSTLELGDSALYLCASSLLAGANTEAFFGQGTRLTVV.

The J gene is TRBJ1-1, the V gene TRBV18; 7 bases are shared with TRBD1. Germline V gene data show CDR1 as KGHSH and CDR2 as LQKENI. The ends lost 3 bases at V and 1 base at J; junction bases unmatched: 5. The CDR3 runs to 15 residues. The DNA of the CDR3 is TGTGCCAGCTCACCCGAAGGGACAGCGAACACTGAAGCTTTCTTT. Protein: CASSPEGTANTEAFF.

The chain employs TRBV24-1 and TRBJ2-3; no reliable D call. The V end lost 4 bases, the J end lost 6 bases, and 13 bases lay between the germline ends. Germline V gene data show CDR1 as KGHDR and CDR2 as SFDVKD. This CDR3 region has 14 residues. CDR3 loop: CATSEPRNSDTQYF. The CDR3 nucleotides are TGTGCCACCAGTGAACCACGGAACAGCGATACGCAGTATTTT.

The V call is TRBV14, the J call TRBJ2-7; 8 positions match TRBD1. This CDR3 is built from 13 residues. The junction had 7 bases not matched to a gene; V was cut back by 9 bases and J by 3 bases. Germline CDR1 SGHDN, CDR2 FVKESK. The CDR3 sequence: CARQGGLYYEQYF. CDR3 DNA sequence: TGTGCCAGACAGGGGGGTCTTTACTACGAGCAGTACTTC.

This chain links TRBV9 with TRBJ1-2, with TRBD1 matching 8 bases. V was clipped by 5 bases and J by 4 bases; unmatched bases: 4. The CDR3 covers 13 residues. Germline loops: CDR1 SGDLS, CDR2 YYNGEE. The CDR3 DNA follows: TGTGCCAGCAGACCACAGGGGGGCTATGGCTACACCTTC. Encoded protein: CASRPQGGYGYTF.

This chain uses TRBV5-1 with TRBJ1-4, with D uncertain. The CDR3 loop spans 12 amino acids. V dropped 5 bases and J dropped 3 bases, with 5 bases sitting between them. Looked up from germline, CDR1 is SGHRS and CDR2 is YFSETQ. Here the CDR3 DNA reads TGCGCCAGCAGACAGCCTAATGAAAAACTGTTTTTT. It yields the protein CASRQPNEKLFF.

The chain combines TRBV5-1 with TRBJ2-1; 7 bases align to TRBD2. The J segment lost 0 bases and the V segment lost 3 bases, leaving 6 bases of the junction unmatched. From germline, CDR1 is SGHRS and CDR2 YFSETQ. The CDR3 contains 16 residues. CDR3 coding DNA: TGCGCCAGCAGCTCTCAGCGGGGCAGCTCCTACAATGAGCAGTTCTTC. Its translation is CASSSQRGSSYNEQFF. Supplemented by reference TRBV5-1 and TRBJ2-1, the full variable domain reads KAGVTQTPRYLIKTRGQQVTLSCSPISGHRSVSWYQQTPGQGLQFLFEYFSETQRNKGNFPGRFSGRQFSNSRSEMNVSTLELGDSALYLCASSSQRGSSYNEQFFGPGTRLTVL.

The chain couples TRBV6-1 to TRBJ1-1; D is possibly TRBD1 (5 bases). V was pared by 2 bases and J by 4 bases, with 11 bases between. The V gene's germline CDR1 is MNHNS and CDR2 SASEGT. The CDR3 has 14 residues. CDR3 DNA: TGTGCCAGCAGTGAATTTCAGGGTTTCACTGAAGCTTTCTTT. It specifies CASSEFQGFTEAFF.

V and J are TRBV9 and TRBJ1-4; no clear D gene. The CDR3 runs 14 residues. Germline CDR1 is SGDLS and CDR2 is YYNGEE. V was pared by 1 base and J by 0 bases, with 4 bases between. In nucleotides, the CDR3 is TGTGCCAGCAGCGTACAGGCAACTAATGAAAAACTGTTTTTT. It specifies CASSVQATNEKLFF.

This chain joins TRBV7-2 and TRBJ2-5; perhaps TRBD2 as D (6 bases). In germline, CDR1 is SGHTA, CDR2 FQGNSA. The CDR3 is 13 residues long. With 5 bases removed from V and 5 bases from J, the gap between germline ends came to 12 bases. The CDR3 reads CASSQTRQETQYF. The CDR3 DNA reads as TGTGCCAGCAGCCAGACTAGACAGGAGACCCAGTACTTC.